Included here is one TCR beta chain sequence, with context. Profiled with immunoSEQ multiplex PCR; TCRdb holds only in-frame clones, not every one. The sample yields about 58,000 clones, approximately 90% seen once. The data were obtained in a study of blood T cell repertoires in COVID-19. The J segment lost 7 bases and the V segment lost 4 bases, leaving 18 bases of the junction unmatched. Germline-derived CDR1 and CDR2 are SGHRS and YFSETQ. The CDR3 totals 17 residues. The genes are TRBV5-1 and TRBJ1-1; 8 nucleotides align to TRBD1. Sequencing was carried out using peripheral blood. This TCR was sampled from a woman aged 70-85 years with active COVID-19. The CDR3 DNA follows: TGCGCCAGCAGCCCAGGTCGGGACAGGATTAACACTGGTGAAGCTTTCTTT. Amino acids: CASSPGRDRINTGEAFF.